This T cell receptor beta chain derives from a study of blood T cell repertoires in COVID-19. About the study: Acute-phase and convalescent COVID-19 samples originated in the United States, Italy and Spain. PBMCs, B-cell-depleted T cells, or T cells were the source of the cDNA or gDNA that made up the material.

V was pared by 9 bases and J by 1 base, with 16 bases between. This CDR3 region has 15 residues. Germline V gene lookup returns CDR1 LNHDA and CDR2 SQIVND (reference sequence). Source study methods: How many nucleated cells were present was estimated from reference gene primer amplification. TCRdb keeps only in-frame clones here, not all; method: immunoSEQ multiplex PCR. For V, J and clone size, that table is used; D and trimming come from the DNA. The sample lists around 200,000 clones, 65% to 85% occurring once. The chain carries TRBV19 and TRBJ1-5; D is uncertain. Sequencing was carried out using peripheral blood. The sequence came from a man aged 35 to 55 with active or convalescent COVID-19. CDR3 DNA sequence: TGTGCCAGCCAAACCCGCCTTGGCAGCAATCAGCCCCAGCATTTT. Residues: CASQTRLGSNQPQHF.